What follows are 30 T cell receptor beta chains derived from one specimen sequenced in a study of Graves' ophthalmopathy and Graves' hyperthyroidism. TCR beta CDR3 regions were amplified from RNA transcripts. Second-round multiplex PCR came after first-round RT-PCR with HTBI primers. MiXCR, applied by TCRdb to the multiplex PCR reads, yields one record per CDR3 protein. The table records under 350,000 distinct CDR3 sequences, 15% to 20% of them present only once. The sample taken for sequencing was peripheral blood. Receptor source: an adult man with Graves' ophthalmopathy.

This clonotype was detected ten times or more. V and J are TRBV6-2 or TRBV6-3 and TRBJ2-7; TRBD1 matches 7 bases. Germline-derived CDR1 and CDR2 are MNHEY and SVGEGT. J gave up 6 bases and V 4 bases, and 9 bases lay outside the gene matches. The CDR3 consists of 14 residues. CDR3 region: CASSLQGPGFEQYF. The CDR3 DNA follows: TGTGCCAGCAGTTTACAGGGGCCTGGGTTCGAGCAGTACTTC.

The CDR3 is CASSFWEGANTGELFF. DNA of the CDR3: TGTGCCAGCAGCTTCTGGGAGGGCGCGAACACCGGGGAGCTGTTTTTT. This chain joins TRBV5-6 and TRBJ2-2; 7 nucleotides agree with TRBD2. The ends lost 2 bases at V and 0 bases at J; junction bases unmatched: 4. The CDR3 is made up of 16 amino acids. Per the germline V gene, CDR1 is SGHDT and CDR2 is YYEEEE.

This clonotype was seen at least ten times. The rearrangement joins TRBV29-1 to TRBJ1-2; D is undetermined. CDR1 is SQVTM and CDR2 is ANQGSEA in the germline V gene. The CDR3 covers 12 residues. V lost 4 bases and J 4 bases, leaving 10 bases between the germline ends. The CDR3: CSVVEGLYGYTF. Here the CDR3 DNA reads TGCAGCGTTGTGGAGGGTCTCTATGGCTACACCTTC.

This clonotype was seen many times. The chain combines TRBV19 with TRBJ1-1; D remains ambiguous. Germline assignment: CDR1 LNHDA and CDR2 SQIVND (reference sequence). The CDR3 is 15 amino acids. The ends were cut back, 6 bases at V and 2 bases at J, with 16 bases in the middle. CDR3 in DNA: TGTGCCAGTAGGTCAAGACACCCGCTTAACACTGAAGCTTTCTTT. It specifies CASRSRHPLNTEAFF.

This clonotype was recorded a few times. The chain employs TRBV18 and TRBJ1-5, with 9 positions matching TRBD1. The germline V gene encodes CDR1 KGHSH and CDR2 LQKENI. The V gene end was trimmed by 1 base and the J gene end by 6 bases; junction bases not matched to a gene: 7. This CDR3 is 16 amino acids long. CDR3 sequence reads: CASSPQQGAGGQPQHF. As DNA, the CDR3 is TGTGCCAGCTCACCACAACAGGGGGCAGGAGGTCAGCCCCAGCATTTT.

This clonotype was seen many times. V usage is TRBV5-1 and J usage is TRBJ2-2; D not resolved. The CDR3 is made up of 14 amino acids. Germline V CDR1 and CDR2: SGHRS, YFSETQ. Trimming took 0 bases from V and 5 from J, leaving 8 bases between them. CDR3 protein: CASSLDEWTGELFF. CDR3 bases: TGCGCCAGCAGCTTGGACGAGTGGACCGGGGAGCTGTTTTTT. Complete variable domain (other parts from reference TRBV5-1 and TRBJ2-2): KAGVTQTPRYLIKTRGQQVTLSCSPISGHRSVSWYQQTPGQGLQFLFEYFSETQRNKGNFPGRFSGRQFSNSRSEMNVSTLELGDSALYLCASSLDEWTGELFFGEGSRLTVL.

The CDR3 protein is CASFVTGTGAHGYTF. The CDR3 DNA sequence: TGTGCCAGTTTCGTGACCGGGACAGGGGCTCATGGCTACACCTTC. V is TRBV28 and J is TRBJ1-2, with TRBD1 matching over 10 bases. Germline CDR1 MDHEN, CDR2 SYDVKM. V lost 9 bases to trimming and J lost 6 bases; unmatched junction nucleotides: 13. CDR3 length equals 15 residues.

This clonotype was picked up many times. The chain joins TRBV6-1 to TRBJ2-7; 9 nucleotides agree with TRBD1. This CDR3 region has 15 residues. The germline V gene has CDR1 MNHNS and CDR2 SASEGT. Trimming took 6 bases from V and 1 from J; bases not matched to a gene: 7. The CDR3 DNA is TGTGCCAGCAGCGAGGGACAGGGAAGGTCCTACGAGCAGTACTTC. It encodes CASSEGQGRSYEQYF.

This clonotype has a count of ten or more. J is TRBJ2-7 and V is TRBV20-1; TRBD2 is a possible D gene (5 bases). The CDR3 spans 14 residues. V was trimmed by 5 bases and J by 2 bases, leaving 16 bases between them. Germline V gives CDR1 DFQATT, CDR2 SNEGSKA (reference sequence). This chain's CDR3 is CSAPPGSTTYEQYF. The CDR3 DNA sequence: TGCAGTGCTCCCCCGGGATCAACGACCTACGAGCAGTACTTC.

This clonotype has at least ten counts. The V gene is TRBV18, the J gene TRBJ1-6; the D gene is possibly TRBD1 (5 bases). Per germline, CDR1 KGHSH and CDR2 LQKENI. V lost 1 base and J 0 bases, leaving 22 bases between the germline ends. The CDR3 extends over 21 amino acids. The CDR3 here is CASSPLIRDSYTSSYNSPLHF. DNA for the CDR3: TGTGCCAGCTCACCACTAATACGGGACTCCTATACTAGCTCCTATAATTCACCCCTCCACTTT.

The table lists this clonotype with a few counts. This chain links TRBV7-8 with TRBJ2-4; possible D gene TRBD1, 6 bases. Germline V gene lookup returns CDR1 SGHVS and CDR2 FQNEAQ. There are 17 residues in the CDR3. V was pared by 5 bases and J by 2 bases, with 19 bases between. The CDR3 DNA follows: TGTGCCAGCAGCATGGGACAAAACTGGGGGTCCAAAAACATTCAGTACTTC. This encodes CASSMGQNWGSKNIQYF. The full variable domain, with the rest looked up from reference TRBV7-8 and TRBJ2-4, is GAGVSQSPRYKVAKRGQDVALRCDPISGHVSLFWYQQALGQGPEFLTYFQNEAQLDKSGLPSDRFFAERPEGSVSTLKIQRTQQEDSAVYLCASSMGQNWGSKNIQYFGAGTRLSVL.

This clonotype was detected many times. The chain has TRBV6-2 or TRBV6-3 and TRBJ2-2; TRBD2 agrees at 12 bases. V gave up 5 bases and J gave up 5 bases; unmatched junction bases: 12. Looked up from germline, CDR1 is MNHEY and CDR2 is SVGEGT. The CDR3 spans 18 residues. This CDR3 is CASSTSPSGGARTGELFF. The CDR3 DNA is TGTGCCAGCAGTACCTCACCTAGCGGGGGGGCACGGACCGGGGAGCTGTTTTTT.

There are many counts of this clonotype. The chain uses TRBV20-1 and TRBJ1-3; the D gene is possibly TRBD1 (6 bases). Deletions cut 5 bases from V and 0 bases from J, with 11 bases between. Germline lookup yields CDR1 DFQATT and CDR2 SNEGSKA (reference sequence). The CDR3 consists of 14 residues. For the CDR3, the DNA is TGCAGTGCTGCCCAGGGGACCTCTGGAAACACCATATATTTT. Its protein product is CSAAQGTSGNTIYF.

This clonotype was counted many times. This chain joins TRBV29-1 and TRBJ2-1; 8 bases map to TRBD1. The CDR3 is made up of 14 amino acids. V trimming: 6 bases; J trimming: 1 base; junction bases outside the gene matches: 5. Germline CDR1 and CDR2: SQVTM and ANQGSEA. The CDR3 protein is CSVQGTGSYNEQFF. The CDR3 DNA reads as TGCAGCGTACAAGGGACAGGTTCCTACAATGAGCAGTTCTTC.

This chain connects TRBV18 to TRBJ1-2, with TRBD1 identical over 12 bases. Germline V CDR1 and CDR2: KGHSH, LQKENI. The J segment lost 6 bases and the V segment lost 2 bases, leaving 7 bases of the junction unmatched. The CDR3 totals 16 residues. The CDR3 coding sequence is TGTGCCAGCTCACCAGTGCCCGGGACAGGGGGCCATGGCTACACCTTC. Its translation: CASSPVPGTGGHGYTF. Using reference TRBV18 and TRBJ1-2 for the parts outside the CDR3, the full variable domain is NAGVMQNPRHLVRRRGQEARLRCSPMKGHSHVYWYRQLPEEGLKFMVYLQKENIIDESGMPKERFSAEFPKEGPSILRIQQVVRGDSAAYFCASSPVPGTGGHGYTFGSGTRLTVV.

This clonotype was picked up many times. CDR3 bases: TGCAGTGCTGCAGGGAACACCGGGGAGCTGTTTTTT. The encoded protein is CSAAGNTGELFF. The rearrangement uses TRBV20-1 and TRBJ2-2; no firm D call. The germline V gene encodes CDR1 DFQATT and CDR2 SNEGSKA (reference sequence). Trimming cost V 5 bases and J 1 base, with 5 bases left between them. CDR3 length: 12 residues.

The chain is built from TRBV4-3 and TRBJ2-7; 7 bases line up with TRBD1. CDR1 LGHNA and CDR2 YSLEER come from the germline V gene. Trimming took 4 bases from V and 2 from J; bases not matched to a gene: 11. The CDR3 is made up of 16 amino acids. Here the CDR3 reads CASSPSQGVWAYEQYF. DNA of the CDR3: TGCGCCAGCAGCCCATCCCAGGGGGTATGGGCCTACGAGCAGTACTTC.

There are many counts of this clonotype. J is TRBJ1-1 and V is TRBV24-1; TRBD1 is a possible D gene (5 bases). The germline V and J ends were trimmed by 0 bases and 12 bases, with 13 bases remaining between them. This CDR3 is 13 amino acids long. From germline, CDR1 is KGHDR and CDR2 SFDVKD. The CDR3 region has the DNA TGTGCCACCAGTGATTTGCACGGGGCAAGGACTTTCTTT. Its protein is CATSDLHGARTFF.

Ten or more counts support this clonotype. The CDR3 DNA reads TGTGCCTGGAGTGGGGACAGGTCGGCGGGTCCCCAGCATTTT. It translates to CAWSGDRSAGPQHF. The V call is TRBV30, the J call TRBJ1-5; 8 nucleotides align to TRBD1. Trimming removed 1 base from V and 10 bases from J; junction bases left unmatched: 9. Germline-derived CDR1 and CDR2 are GTSNPN and SVGIG (reference sequence). This CDR3 is 14 amino acids long.

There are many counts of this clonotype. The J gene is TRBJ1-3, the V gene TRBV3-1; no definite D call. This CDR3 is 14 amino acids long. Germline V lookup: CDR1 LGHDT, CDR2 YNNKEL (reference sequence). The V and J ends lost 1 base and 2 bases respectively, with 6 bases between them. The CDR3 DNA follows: TGTGCCAGCAGCCAAGTTCAGGCTGGAAACACCATATATTTT. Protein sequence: CASSQVQAGNTIYF.

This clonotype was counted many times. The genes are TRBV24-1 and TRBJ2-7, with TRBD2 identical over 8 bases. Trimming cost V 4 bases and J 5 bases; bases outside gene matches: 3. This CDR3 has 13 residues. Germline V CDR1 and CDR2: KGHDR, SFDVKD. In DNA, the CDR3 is TGTGCCACCAGTGAGGGGACTAGGGACGAGCAGTACTTC. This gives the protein CATSEGTRDEQYF.

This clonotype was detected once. Written as DNA, the CDR3 is TGTGCCAGCAGCCGTCAACAGGGAGGCGAGCAGTACTTC. Amino acids: CASSRQQGGEQYF. The chain employs TRBV28 and TRBJ2-7; possibly TRBD1 or TRBD2 for D (6 bases each). Germline V gene sequence: CDR1 MDHEN, CDR2 SYDVKM. Trimming removed 6 bases at V and 6 bases at J, with 15 bases between. This CDR3 has 13 residues.

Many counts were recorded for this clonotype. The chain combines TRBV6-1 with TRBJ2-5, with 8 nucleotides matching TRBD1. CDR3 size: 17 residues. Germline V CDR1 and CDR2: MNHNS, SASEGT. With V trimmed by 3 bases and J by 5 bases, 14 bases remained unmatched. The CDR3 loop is CASSDRLTGEFTETQYF. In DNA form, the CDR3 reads TGTGCCAGCAGTGACCGACTGACAGGGGAGTTTACGGAGACCCAGTACTTC.

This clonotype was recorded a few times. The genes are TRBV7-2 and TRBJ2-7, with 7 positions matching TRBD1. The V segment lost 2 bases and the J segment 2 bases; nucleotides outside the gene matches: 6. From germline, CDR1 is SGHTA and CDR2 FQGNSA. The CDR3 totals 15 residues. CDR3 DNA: TGTGCCAGCAGCTTAACCCGGACAGGCGCCTACGAGCAGTACTTC. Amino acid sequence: CASSLTRTGAYEQYF.

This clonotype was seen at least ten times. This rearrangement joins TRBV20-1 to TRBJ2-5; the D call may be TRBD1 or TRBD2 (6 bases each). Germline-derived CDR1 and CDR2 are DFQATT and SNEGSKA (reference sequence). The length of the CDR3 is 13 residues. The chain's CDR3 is CSHKLGGRETQYF. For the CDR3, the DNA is TGCAGCCACAAGCTTGGGGGGCGGGAGACCCAGTACTTC.

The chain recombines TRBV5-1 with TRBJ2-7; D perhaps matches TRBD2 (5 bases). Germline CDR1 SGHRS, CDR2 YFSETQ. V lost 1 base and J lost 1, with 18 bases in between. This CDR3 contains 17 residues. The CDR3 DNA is TGCGCCAGCAGCTTGCGGTGGACGGGATCACGATCCTACGAGCAGTACTTC. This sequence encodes CASSLRWTGSRSYEQYF.

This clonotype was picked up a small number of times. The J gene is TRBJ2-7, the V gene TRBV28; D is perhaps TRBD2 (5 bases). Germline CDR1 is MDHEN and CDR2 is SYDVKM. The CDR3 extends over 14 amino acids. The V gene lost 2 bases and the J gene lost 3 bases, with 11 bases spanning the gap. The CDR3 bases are TGTGCCAGCAGTTTACCCCGGGATTACTACGAGCAGTACTTC. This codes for CASSLPRDYYEQYF.

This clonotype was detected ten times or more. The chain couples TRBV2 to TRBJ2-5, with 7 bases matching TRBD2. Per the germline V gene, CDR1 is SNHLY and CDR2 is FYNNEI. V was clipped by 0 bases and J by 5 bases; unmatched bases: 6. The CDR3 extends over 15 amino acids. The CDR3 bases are TGTGCCAGCAGTGAAGCTTCCGGACTAGGCGAGACCCAGTACTTC. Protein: CASSEASGLGETQYF.

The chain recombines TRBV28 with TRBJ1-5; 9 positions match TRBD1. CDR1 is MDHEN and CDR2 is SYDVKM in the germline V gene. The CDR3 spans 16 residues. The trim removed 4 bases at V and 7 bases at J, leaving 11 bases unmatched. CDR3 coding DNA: TGTGCCAGCAGTTCCTCCGGGACAGGGAAGGGACAGCCCCAGCATTTT. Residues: CASSSSGTGKGQPQHF.

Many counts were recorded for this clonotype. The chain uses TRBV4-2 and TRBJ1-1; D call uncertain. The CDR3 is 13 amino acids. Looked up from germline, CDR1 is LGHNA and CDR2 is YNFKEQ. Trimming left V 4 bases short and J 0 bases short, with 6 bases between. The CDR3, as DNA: TGTGCCAGCAGCCCACAAATGAACACTGAAGCTTTCTTT. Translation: CASSPQMNTEAFF.